One sample yielded the 12 T cell receptor beta chains listed below, sequenced in a study of shared clonotypes between healthy human individuals. Repertoires were generated with immunoSEQ multiplex PCR, while TCRdb's copy carries only in-frame clones and drops some. In the table there are about 2.4 million clones, approximately 93% of which are singletons. The sequencing sample was made of naive CD4+ T cells from PBMCs. Noted subset: CD45RA+ positively selected. The receptor source for this set is a man aged 18-30 years in good health. Some clones in this sample may be carry-over from other donors' samples.

In DNA, the CDR3 is TGTGCCAGCAGCGTCACCGGGACAGGGGGAGGTATCAATCAGCCCCAGCATTTT. It specifies CASSVTGTGGGINQPQHF. The chain joins TRBV11-2 to TRBJ1-5; 11 positions match TRBD1. Germline loops: CDR1 SGHAT, CDR2 FQNNGV. There are 18 residues in the CDR3. The V segment lost 5 bases and the J segment 3 bases; nucleotides outside the gene matches: 12.

The chain has TRBV5-6 and TRBJ2-7, with 8 positions matching TRBD1. This CDR3 is built from 14 residues. CDR1 is SGHDT and CDR2 is YYEEEE in the germline V gene. V gave up 2 bases and J gave up 6 bases; unmatched junction bases: 7. Here the CDR3 reads CASSFRDRRSEQYF. CDR3 sequence (DNA): TGTGCCAGCAGCTTCCGGGACAGGAGAAGCGAGCAGTACTTC. The whole variable domain, remainder taken from reference TRBV5-6 and TRBJ2-7, is DAGVTQSPTHLIKTRGQQVTLRCSPKSGHDTVSWYQQALGQGPQFIFQYYEEEERQRGNFPDRFSGHQFPNYSSELNVNALLLGDSALYLCASSFRDRRSEQYFGPGTRLTVT.

The chain couples TRBV30 to TRBJ1-3; maybe TRBD1 (6 bases). The CDR3 length is 13 residues. Germline V gives CDR1 GTSNPN, CDR2 SVGIG (reference sequence). V lost 5 bases, J lost 0 bases, and 8 bases lay in between. CDR3 loop: CAWGQISGNTIYF. As DNA, the CDR3 is TGTGCCTGGGGACAGATCTCTGGAAACACCATATATTTT.

The V and J genes are TRBV5-1 and TRBJ2-2; 8 bases are a match to TRBD1. Losses at the gene ends were 0 bases for V and 0 bases for J; bases not matched to a gene: 4. This CDR3 has 17 residues. Per germline, CDR1 SGHRS and CDR2 YFSETQ. The CDR3 DNA sequence: TGCGCCAGCAGCTTGGGTCCGACAGGGGCGAACACCGGGGAGCTGTTTTTT. The encoded protein is CASSLGPTGANTGELFF.

This chain connects TRBV7-2 to TRBJ1-1; 9 bases agree with TRBD1. V shed 4 bases and J 3 bases; nucleotides not matched to a gene: 6. Germline V CDR1 and CDR2: SGHTA, FQGNSA. The CDR3 runs 15 residues. The DNA of the CDR3 is TGTGCCAGCAGCTCCCGGGACAGGGTGGACACTGAAGCTTTCTTT. It is translated as CASSSRDRVDTEAFF.

The chain employs TRBV5-4 and TRBJ2-3; possibly TRBD2 for D (6 bases). V lost 0 bases to trimming and J lost 2 bases, with 19 bases between them. This CDR3 is built from 18 residues. Germline V gene sequence: CDR1 SGHNT, CDR2 YYREEE (reference sequence). CDR3 DNA: TGTGCCAGCAGCTTGGAAATTGGGGACTCCTTTTCCACAGATACGCAGTATTTT. Translating it yields CASSLEIGDSFSTDTQYF.

The gene calls are TRBV19 and TRBJ2-3, with a weak D call TRBD2 (6 bases). V lost 1 base, J lost 1 base, and 15 bases lay in between. Germline V gives CDR1 LNHDA, CDR2 SQIVND (reference sequence). The CDR3 runs to 17 residues. CDR3 in DNA: TGTGCCAGTAGTATAGCCGGGGGTAGCGAAGGCACAGATACGCAGTATTTT. Protein: CASSIAGGSEGTDTQYF.

The chain carries TRBV14 and TRBJ2-3; D is uncertain. Germline V gene data show CDR1 as SGHDN and CDR2 as FVKESK. This CDR3 region has 16 residues. Trimming took 3 bases from V and 2 from J, leaving 15 bases between them. CDR3 sequence (DNA): TGTGCCAGCAGCCATCCGGACGGAAAATTCACAGATACGCAGTATTTT. This gives the protein CASSHPDGKFTDTQYF. The variable domain in full, completed from reference TRBV14 and TRBJ2-3, reads EAGVTQFPSHSVIEKGQTVTLRCDPISGHDNLYWYRRVMGKEIKFLLHFVKESKQDESGMPNNRFLAERTGGTYSTLKVQPAELEDSGVYFCASSHPDGKFTDTQYFGPGTRLTVL.

This sequence joins TRBV19 and TRBJ1-3; D not resolved. The V gene lost 5 bases and the J gene lost 0 bases, with 8 bases spanning the gap. Germline CDR1 is LNHDA and CDR2 is SQIVND (reference sequence). This CDR3 contains 14 residues. In DNA, the CDR3 is TGTGCCAGTAGTTCTCAGAGCTCTGGAAACACCATATATTTT. This translates into CASSSQSSGNTIYF.

The rearrangement joins TRBV5-1 to TRBJ1-3; D is uncertain. The V end was cut by 0 bases, the J end by 0 bases, with 13 bases between. CDR3 length: 17 residues. Looked up from germline, CDR1 is SGHRS and CDR2 is YFSETQ. The CDR3 DNA is TGCGCCAGCAGCTTGGTGGGCAGTTCAAACTCTGGAAACACCATATATTTT. Translation gives CASSLVGSSNSGNTIYF.

CDR3 DNA sequence: TGTGCCAGCAGCTCATATTCCCGGGACTGGCAGTTCTTC. Translation gives CASSSYSRDWQFF. The chain combines TRBV7-2 with TRBJ2-1; a weak D match, TRBD2 (6 bases). The length of the CDR3 is 13 residues. The germline gives CDR1 SGHTA, CDR2 FQGNSA. Trimming cost V 4 bases and J 12 bases, with 16 bases left between them.

This clone was seen once. One junction end disagrees with the germline gene, perhaps due to a read error. The gene calls are TRBV15 and TRBJ2-7, with D perhaps being TRBD1 or TRBD2 (6 bases each). This CDR3 region has 14 residues. Germline V gene data show CDR1 as LNHNV and CDR2 as YYDKDF (reference sequence). For the CDR3, the DNA is TGTGCCACCAGCAGAGATCCGGGGGCGTACGGGCAGTACTTC. Its translation is CATSRDPGAYGQYF.